The TCR beta chain under discussion was sequenced for a study of identical twins. Study-wide results and limits: Partial confounding of zero-insertion analyses by invariant MAIT and iNKT cells was possible. With abundant cord blood beta clonotypes, insertions were fewer; memory repertoires showed no such pattern.

This clonotype was recorded many times. Its antigen is undetermined. A single record per CDR3 protein comes from TCRdb applying MiXCR to the 5' RACE reads. The sample lists about 530,000 distinct CDR3 sequences, 13% to 15% seen once, with around 0.48% in the top ten. The CDR3 is made up of 14 amino acids. V was clipped by 7 bases and J by 6 bases; unmatched bases: 7. The germline V gene has CDR1 ENHRY and CDR2 SYGVKD. These same data were also listed under a study on yellow fever vaccine responses in identical twins.

The rearrangement links TRBV10-3 to TRBJ2-2, with 8 bases identical to TRBD1. Input material: CD4+ T cells sorted from blood. The TCR originated in a woman younger than 30 in good health. The CDR3 DNA reads as TGTGCCATCAAGAAGGACAGGGAGGCCGGGGAGCTGTTTTTT. It is translated as CAIKKDREAGELFF.